Given below is one TCR beta chain in context. What it binds is not known. The protocol was immunoSEQ multiplex PCR, while the TCRdb copy is restricted to in-frame clones and leaves out a portion. The sample contains about 150,000 clones, approximately 90% of which appear only once. This entry is derived from a study of cytomegalovirus exposure and HLA in healthy donors. Study background: Later, an analysis reported that the approximately 120 validation repertoires had used the same platform as the roughly 650 first-cohort repertoires. General observations from the study: Cytomegalovirus-associated TCR beta chains were listed, numbering 150 to 200.

The germline V gene has CDR1 SGHVS and CDR2 FQNEAQ. V lost 0 bases, J lost 2 bases, and 5 bases lay in between. The CDR3 sequence is 13 residues long. This chain links TRBV7-8 with TRBJ2-7; no firm D call. This TCR derives from a woman aged 25 to 45 in good health and CMV-seropositive. Sequenced material: PBMCs. The DNA of the CDR3 is TGTGCCAGCAGCTTAGCGCGAGCCTACGAGCAGTACTTC. It translates to CASSLARAYEQYF.